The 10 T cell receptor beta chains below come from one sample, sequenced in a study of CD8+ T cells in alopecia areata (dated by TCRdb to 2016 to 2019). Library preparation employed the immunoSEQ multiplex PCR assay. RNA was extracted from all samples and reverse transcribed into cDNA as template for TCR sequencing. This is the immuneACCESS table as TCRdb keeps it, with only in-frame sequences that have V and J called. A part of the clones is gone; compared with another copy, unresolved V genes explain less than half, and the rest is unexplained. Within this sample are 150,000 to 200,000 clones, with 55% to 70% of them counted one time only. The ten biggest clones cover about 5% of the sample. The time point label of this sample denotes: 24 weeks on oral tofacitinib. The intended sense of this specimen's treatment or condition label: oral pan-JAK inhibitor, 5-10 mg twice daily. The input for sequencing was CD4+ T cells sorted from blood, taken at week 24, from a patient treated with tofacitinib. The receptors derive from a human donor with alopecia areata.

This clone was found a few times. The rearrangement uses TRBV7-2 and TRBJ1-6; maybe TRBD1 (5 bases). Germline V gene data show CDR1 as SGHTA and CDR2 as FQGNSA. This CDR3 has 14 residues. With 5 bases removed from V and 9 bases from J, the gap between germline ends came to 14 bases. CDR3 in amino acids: CASSPRREASPLHF. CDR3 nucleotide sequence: TGTGCCAGCAGCCCTCGCAGGGAAGCTTCACCCCTCCACTTT.

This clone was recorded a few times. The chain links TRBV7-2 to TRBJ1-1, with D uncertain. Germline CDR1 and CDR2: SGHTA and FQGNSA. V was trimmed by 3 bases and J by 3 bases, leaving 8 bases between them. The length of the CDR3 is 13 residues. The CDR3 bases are TGTGCCAGCAGCTTTACACGAGACACTGAAGCTTTCTTT. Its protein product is CASSFTRDTEAFF.

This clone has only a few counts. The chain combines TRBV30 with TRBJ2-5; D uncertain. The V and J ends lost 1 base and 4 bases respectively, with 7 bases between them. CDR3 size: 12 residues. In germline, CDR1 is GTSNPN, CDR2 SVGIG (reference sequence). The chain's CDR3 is CAWSEIPETQYF. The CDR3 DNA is TGTGCCTGGAGTGAGATTCCAGAGACCCAGTACTTC.

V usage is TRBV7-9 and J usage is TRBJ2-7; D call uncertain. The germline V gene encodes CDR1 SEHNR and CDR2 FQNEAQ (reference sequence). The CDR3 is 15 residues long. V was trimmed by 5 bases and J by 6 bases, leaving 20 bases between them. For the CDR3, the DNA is TGTGCCAGCAGCGAGGTGCCAGGAGACGCAGGCGAGCAGTACTTC. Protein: CASSEVPGDAGEQYF.

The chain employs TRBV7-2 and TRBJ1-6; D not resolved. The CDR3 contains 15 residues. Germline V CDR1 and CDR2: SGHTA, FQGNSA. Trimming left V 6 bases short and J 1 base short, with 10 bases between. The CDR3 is CASRDVGSYNSPLHF. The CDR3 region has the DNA TGTGCCAGCAGGGACGTAGGGTCCTATAATTCACCCCTCCACTTT.

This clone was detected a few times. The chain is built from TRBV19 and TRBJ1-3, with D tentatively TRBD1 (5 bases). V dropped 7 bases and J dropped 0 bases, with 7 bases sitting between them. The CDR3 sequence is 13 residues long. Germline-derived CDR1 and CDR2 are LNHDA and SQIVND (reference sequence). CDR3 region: CASKDSSGNTIYF. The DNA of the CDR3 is TGTGCCAGTAAAGACAGCTCTGGAAACACCATATATTTT.

In DNA, the CDR3 is TGCGCCAGCAGCCGGGGACTAGCGGGAGGGTCTGCCACAGATACGCAGTATTTT. This gives the protein CASSRGLAGGSATDTQYF. J is TRBJ2-3 and V is TRBV4-3; 16 positions agree with TRBD2. Germline values: CDR1 LGHNA, CDR2 YSLEER. This CDR3 has 18 residues. V shed 4 bases and J 2 bases; nucleotides not matched to a gene: 6.

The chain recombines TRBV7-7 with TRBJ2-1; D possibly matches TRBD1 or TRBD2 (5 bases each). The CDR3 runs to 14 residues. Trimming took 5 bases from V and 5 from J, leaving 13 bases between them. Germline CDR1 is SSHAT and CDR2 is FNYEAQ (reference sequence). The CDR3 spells CASSRDRGDNEQFF. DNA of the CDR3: TGTGCCAGCAGCAGGGACCGAGGGGACAATGAGCAGTTCTTC.

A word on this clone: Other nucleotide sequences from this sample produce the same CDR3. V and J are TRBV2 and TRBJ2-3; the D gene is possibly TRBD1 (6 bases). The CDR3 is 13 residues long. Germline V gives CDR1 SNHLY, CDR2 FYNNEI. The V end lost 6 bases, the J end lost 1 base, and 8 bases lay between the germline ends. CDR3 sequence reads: CASSEGGTDTQYF. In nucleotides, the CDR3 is TGTGCCAGCAGCGAGGGGGGCACAGATACGCAGTATTTT.

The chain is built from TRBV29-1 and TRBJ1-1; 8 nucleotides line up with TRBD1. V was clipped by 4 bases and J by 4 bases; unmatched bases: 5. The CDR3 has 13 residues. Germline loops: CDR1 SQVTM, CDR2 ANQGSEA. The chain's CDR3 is CSVGQGMSTEAFF. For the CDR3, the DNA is TGCAGCGTTGGACAGGGGATGAGCACTGAAGCTTTCTTT.